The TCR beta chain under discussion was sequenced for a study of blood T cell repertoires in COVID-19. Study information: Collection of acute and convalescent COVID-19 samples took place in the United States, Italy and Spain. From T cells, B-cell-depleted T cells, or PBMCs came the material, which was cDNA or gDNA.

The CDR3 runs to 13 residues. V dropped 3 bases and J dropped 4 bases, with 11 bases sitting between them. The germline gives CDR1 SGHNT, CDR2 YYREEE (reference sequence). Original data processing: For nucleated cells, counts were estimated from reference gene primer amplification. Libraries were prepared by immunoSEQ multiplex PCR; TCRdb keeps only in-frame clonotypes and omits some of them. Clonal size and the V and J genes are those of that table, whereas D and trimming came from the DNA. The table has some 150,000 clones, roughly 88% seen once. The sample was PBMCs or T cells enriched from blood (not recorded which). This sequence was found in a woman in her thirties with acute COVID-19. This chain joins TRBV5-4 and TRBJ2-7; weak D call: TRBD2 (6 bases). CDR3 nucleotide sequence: TGTGCCAGCAGCTCATGGGAGGTTTACGAGCAGTACTTC. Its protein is CASSSWEVYEQYF. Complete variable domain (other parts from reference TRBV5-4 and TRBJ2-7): ETGVTQSPTHLIKTRGQQVTLRCSSQSGHNTVSWYQQALGQGPQFIFQYYREEENGRGNFPPRFSGLQFPNYSSELNVNALELDDSALYLCASSSWEVYEQYFGPGTRLTVT.